What follows are 15 T cell receptor beta chains derived from one specimen sequenced in a study of T cell clonality in common variable immunodeficiency. Method: immunoSEQ multiplex PCR; TCRdb's copy keeps in-frame clones and lacks some. The repertoire has around 17,000 clones, none seen only once; the ten largest take about 14%. General study findings and limits: Common variable immunodeficiency TCR beta sequences reportedly had fewer deletions and N-nucleotide insertions.

These receptors lack a known antigen. Sequencing used peripheral blood mononuclear cells. These receptors were taken from a human donor with common variable immunodeficiency.

This clone has just a few counts. The read gets to within 3 residues of the CDR3 end, and the germline J gene fills in the rest. The chain is built from TRBV11-2 and TRBJ2-1; a weak D match, TRBD1 (6 bases). The V gene lost 1 base and the J gene lost 4 bases, with 11 bases spanning the gap. The CDR3 totals 15 residues. Germline V gene sequence: CDR1 SGHAT, CDR2 FQNNGV. The sequenced CDR3 bases are TGTGCCAGCAGCTTAGGTCAGGGGATTTACAATGAG. The encoded protein is CASSLGQGIYNE. The entire CDR3 is CASSLGQGIYNEQFF.

This clone was seen repeatedly, ten times or more. The read terminates 3 residues ahead of where the CDR3 ends, so the germline J gene completes it. The chain uses TRBV5-1 and TRBJ1-1; D is uncertain. Per the germline V gene, CDR1 is SGHRS and CDR2 is YFSETQ. V was clipped by 1 base and J by 0 bases, with 7 bases between them. The CDR3 extends over 14 amino acids. Partial CDR3 DNA: TGCGCCAGCAGCTTGTCTTTCTTGAACACTGAA. Translation: CASSLSFLNTE. The CDR3 in full is CASSLSFLNTEAFF.

As regards this clone: The sequenced fragment ends 3 residues before the CDR3 boundary, so the rest is inferred from the germline J gene. The chain links TRBV20-1 to TRBJ2-5; D may match TRBD1 or TRBD2 (6 bases each). Trimming took 6 bases from V and 4 from J, leaving 21 bases between them. Per the germline V gene, CDR1 is DFQATT and CDR2 is SNEGSKA (reference sequence). There are 15 residues in the CDR3. The sequenced CDR3 bases are TGCAGTGCCCTAACTTTTTTAGGGGGAGGAGAGACC. Its translation is CSALTFLGGGET. Given in full, the CDR3 is CSALTFLGGGETQYF.

As concerns this clone: Sequencing ends 3 residues short of the CDR3 end; the germline J gene provides the rest. The same CDR3 also results from other DNA sequences found in this sample. This sequence joins TRBV7-6 and TRBJ2-5; D unresolved. The CDR3 spans 12 residues. With 0 bases removed from V and 4 bases from J, the gap between germline ends came to 3 bases. Germline V gene data show CDR1 as SGHVS and CDR2 as FNYEAQ. This CDR3 is CASSLARETQYF. The CDR3 DNA, read in part, is TGTGCCAGCAGCTTAGCGCGAGAGACC.

A remark on this clone: The read finishes 3 residues shy of the CDR3 end, and the germline J gene is used to complete it. This chain links TRBV5-1 with TRBJ2-1; TRBD2 matches at 7 bases. V trimming: 6 bases; J trimming: 0 bases; junction bases outside the gene matches: 12. The CDR3 is made up of 17 amino acids. Per the germline V gene, CDR1 is SGHRS and CDR2 is YFSETQ. CDR3 bases read: TGCGCCAGCACCCCGGGGGGTAGCGGAAGCTCCTACAATGAG. It codes for CASTPGGSGSSYNE. The CDR3 as a whole reads CASTPGGSGSSYNEQFF.

This clone was counted at least ten times. The read ends 3 residues shy of where the CDR3 ends; the end is completed using the germline J gene. The chain joins TRBV6-1 to TRBJ2-5; 12 bases are shared with TRBD2. The V segment lost 0 bases and the J segment 1 base; nucleotides outside the gene matches: 6. This CDR3 region has 18 residues. Germline assignment: CDR1 MNHNS and CDR2 SASEGT. CDR3: CASSEAGLAGGPQETQYF. The DNA read from the CDR3 is TGTGCCAGCAGTGAAGCGGGGCTAGCGGGGGGGCCCCAAGAGACC.

As regards this clone: The read terminates 3 residues ahead of where the CDR3 ends, so the germline J gene completes it. The rearrangement uses TRBV19 and TRBJ1-2; 9 bases fit TRBD1. There are 15 residues in the CDR3. The V gene's germline CDR1 is LNHDA and CDR2 SQIVND (reference sequence). V trimming: 5 bases; J trimming: 6 bases; junction bases outside the gene matches: 10. The CDR3 loop is CASSDLWTGENGYTF. The DNA read from the CDR3 is TGTGCCAGTAGTGACCTTTGGACAGGGGAGAATGGC.

Comment on this clone: The CDR3 end falls 3 residues outside the read, so it is completed with the germline J gene. The chain is built from TRBV7-2 and TRBJ2-7, with TRBD2 as a possible D gene (6 bases). The CDR3 length is 15 residues. CDR1 and CDR2 (germline): SGHTA, FQGNSA. V lost 4 bases and J 0 bases, leaving 13 bases between the germline ends. CDR3 DNA, as far as it was read: TGTGCCAGCAGCTACTTGGGGGGTAACTCCTACGAG. Amino acid sequence: CASSYLGGNSYE. The full CDR3 sequence reads CASSYLGGNSYEQYF.

A few counts support this clone. The read ends 3 residues before the CDR3 terminus; that terminus is restored from the germline J gene. V is TRBV7-2 and J is TRBJ1-5, with TRBD1 matching over 10 bases. The V and J ends lost 5 bases and 5 bases, in that order; junction bases with no gene match: 3. Germline CDR1 reads SGHTA; CDR2 reads FQGNSA. This CDR3 contains 14 residues. The DNA read from the CDR3 is TGTGCCAGCAGCCTCGGGACAGGGGATCAGCCC. Amino acids: CASSLGTGDQP. The CDR3 reads in full as CASSLGTGDQPQHF.

The sample holds many counts of this clone. With the read ending 3 residues before the CDR3 end, the germline J gene is used to fill in that end. The chain has TRBV3-1 (or the pseudogene TRBV3-2) and TRBJ2-2; tentative D call: TRBD1 (6 bases). The germline V gene has CDR1 LGHDT and CDR2 YNNKEL (reference sequence). V shed 4 bases and J shed 1 base, with 10 bases lying between them. The CDR3 spans 15 residues. The CDR3: CASSPATGNTGELFF. The DNA read from the CDR3 is TGTGCCAGCAGCCCCGCGACAGGGAACACCGGGGAG.

This clone was detected a few times. The sequence runs out 3 residues before the end of the CDR3; the remainder is reconstructed from the germline J gene. The chain combines TRBV13 with TRBJ2-1, with 7 positions matching TRBD2. CDR3 size: 16 residues. V was pared by 5 bases and J by 3 bases, with 10 bases of the junction left unmatched. Germline CDR1 reads PRHDT; CDR2 reads FYEKMQ (reference sequence). The sequenced CDR3 bases are TGTGCCAGCAGCCCAGGTCGAGCGGGATTCTACAATGAG. This gives the protein CASSPGRAGFYNE. In full, the CDR3 reads CASSPGRAGFYNEQFF.

Worth noting for this clone: The read falls 3 residues short of the CDR3 end, and the missing part is taken from the germline J gene. The chain links TRBV5-1 to TRBJ2-3; 7 nucleotides match TRBD1. The CDR3 is made up of 16 amino acids. Trimming took 0 bases from V and 4 from J; bases not matched to a gene: 8. Germline values: CDR1 SGHRS, CDR2 YFSETQ. CDR3: CASSLGPGGTADTQYF. The CDR3 DNA, read in part, is TGCGCCAGCAGCTTGGGCCCAGGGGGAACCGCAGATACG.

Points on this clone: The read ends 3 residues before the CDR3 terminus; that terminus is restored from the germline J gene. V usage is TRBV18 and J usage is TRBJ2-3; tentatively, D is TRBD2 (5 bases). Germline V CDR1 and CDR2: KGHSH, LQKENI. V was clipped by 2 bases and J by 3 bases, with 15 bases between them. The CDR3 extends over 16 amino acids. The DNA read from the CDR3 is TGTGCCAGCTCACCATTGCCCAGCGGTGGAACAGATACG. Translated, it gives CASSPLPSGGTDT. In full, the CDR3 is CASSPLPSGGTDTQYF.

This clone has a count of ten or more. The read terminates 3 residues before the CDR3 end, so the remaining end is supplied by the germline J gene. The chain recombines TRBV10-3 with TRBJ1-1; D not resolved. Germline CDR1 and CDR2: ENHRY and SYGVKD. The CDR3 is 14 amino acids. Incomplete CDR3 DNA: TGTGCCATCAGTGAGAGCGACGGCTGGGTCGAA. Protein: CAISESDGWVE. The complete CDR3 sequence is CAISESDGWVEAFF.

As for this clone: Coverage ceases 3 residues before the CDR3 finishes, and the germline J gene fills in the end. The chain links TRBV7-9 to TRBJ1-4; D gene unclear. CDR1 and CDR2 (germline): SEHNR, FQNEAQ (reference sequence). The CDR3 is 15 amino acids. The V gene lost 5 bases and the J gene lost 0 bases, with 10 bases spanning the gap. CDR3 sequence: CASSKITSTNEKLFF. The CDR3 DNA, read in part, is TGTGCCAGCAGCAAAATCACTTCAACTAATGAAAAA.